Each of the 9 T cell receptor beta chains below was sequenced from the same sample in a study of blood T cell repertoires in COVID-19. The method was immunoSEQ multiplex PCR; TCRdb's version includes in-frame clones alone and lacks a portion of them. The data contain 110,000 or so clones, 75% to 90% of them singletons. Sequenced material: peripheral blood. The receptors derive from a woman in her sixties or seventies with COVID-19, enrolled during active disease.

The rearrangement uses TRBV6-5 and TRBJ1-1; TRBD1 agrees at 8 bases. The CDR3 contains 14 residues. Trimming removed 5 bases from V and 0 bases from J; junction bases left unmatched: 2. CDR1 MNHEY and CDR2 SVGAGI come from the germline V gene. In DNA form, the CDR3 reads TGTGCCAGCAGTAAGGGACAGGTGAACACTGAAGCTTTCTTT. It specifies CASSKGQVNTEAFF.

This clone was observed a single time. The chain has TRBV10-3 and TRBJ2-2; 8 bases match TRBD2. The CDR3 length is 14 residues. CDR1 ENHRY and CDR2 SYGVKD come from the germline V gene. V was clipped by 11 bases and J by 2 bases; unmatched bases: 7. The CDR3 here is CASGAGGNTGELFF. The CDR3 DNA follows: TGTGCCTCAGGGGCGGGGGGCAACACCGGGGAGCTGTTTTTT.

V and J are TRBV4-3 and TRBJ1-2; D unclear. Germline CDR1 reads LGHNA; CDR2 reads YSLEER. V was pared by 0 bases and J by 0 bases, with 17 bases between. This CDR3 comprises 18 residues. The CDR3: CASSQDHIPRSPNYGYTF. CDR3 in DNA: TGCGCCAGCAGCCAAGATCATATTCCGAGAAGTCCTAACTATGGCTACACCTTC.

V usage is TRBV7-9 and J usage is TRBJ2-3, with D hard to call. V dropped 5 bases and J dropped 2 bases, with 8 bases sitting between them. Germline values: CDR1 SEHNR, CDR2 FQNEAQ (reference sequence). The CDR3 length is 13 residues. The CDR3 DNA reads TGTGCCAGCAGCATACTTCACACAGATACGCAGTATTTT. The encoded protein is CASSILHTDTQYF.

V gene TRBV30 combines with J gene TRBJ2-5; 8 positions agree with TRBD1. CDR1 is GTSNPN and CDR2 is SVGIG in the germline V gene (reference sequence). The CDR3 consists of 17 residues. The V segment lost 1 base and the J segment 0 bases; nucleotides outside the gene matches: 10. CDR3 sequence reads: CAWSGAGGAGYQETQYF. For the CDR3, the DNA is TGTGCCTGGAGTGGGGCAGGGGGCGCCGGGTACCAAGAGACCCAGTACTTC.

In nucleotides, the CDR3 is TGTGCCAGCAGCCCTACTAGAGACAATGAGCAGTTCTTC. Translated, it gives CASSPTRDNEQFF. This rearrangement joins TRBV7-3 to TRBJ2-1; a weak D match, TRBD2 (5 bases). Germline lookup yields CDR1 SGHTA and CDR2 FQGTGA. V gave up 5 bases and J gave up 5 bases, with 10 bases separating them. The CDR3 is 13 residues long.

The V gene is TRBV9, the J gene TRBJ1-6; D ambiguous. CDR3 size: 16 residues. The germline V gene encodes CDR1 SGDLS and CDR2 YYNGEE. The V gene lost 4 bases and the J gene lost 9 bases, with 20 bases spanning the gap. CDR3: CASSPAGGEGGSPLHF. The DNA of the CDR3 is TGTGCCAGCAGCCCGGCTGGCGGGGAAGGTGGTTCACCCCTCCACTTT. Together with reference TRBV9 and TRBJ1-6, the CDR3 gives the full variable domain: DSGVTQTPKHLITATGQRVTLRCSPRSGDLSVYWYQQSLDQGLQFLIQYYNGEERAKGNILERFSAQQFPDLHSELNLSSLELGDSALYFCASSPAGGEGGSPLHFGNGTRLTVT.

The rearrangement joins TRBV4-2 to TRBJ2-7; D perhaps matches TRBD2 (7 bases). V lost 0 bases and J lost 7, with 22 bases in between. The CDR3 contains 17 residues. Per germline, CDR1 LGHNA and CDR2 YNFKEQ. The CDR3 sequence: CASSQETRAGAPREQYF. The CDR3 DNA follows: TGTGCCAGCAGCCAAGAGACTCGCGCGGGGGCCCCACGGGAGCAGTACTTC.

The chain recombines TRBV5-6 with TRBJ1-2, with TRBD1 matching over 7 bases. The CDR3 runs to 16 residues. J was trimmed by 4 bases and V by 4 bases; bases with no gene match: 13. From germline, CDR1 is SGHDT and CDR2 YYEEEE. The CDR3 DNA follows: TGTGCCAGCAGCCAGGAGCAGACAGGGTTGGTCTATGGCTACACCTTC. Translation gives CASSQEQTGLVYGYTF.